The subject of this entry is one TCR beta chain. Methods used by the authors: For nucleated cells, counts were estimated from reference gene primer amplification. Method: immunoSEQ multiplex PCR; TCRdb's copy keeps in-frame clones and lacks some. V and J calls and clone size follow that table, whereas D and trimming were derived from the DNA. The sample lists more than 35,000 clones, 89% occurring once. The data originate from a study of blood T cell repertoires in COVID-19. Study as a whole: Specimens from acute and convalescent COVID-19 originated in the United States, Italy and Spain. PBMCs, B-cell-depleted T cells, or T cells were the source of the cDNA or gDNA that made up the material.

The germline V gene has CDR1 KGHDR and CDR2 SFDVKD. CDR3 size: 11 residues. The ends were cut back, 3 bases at V and 11 bases at J, with 9 bases in the middle. The sequence came from a human donor in a cohort sampled during active COVID-19. The rearrangement joins TRBV24-1 to TRBJ1-1; no clear D. Sequencing input: peripheral blood. CDR3 residues: CATSDGVMAFF. For the CDR3, the DNA is TGTGCCACCAGTGATGGAGTTATGGCTTTCTTT.